These 28 T cell receptor beta chains originate from one sample sequenced in a study of blood T cell repertoires in COVID-19. The data were produced by immunoSEQ multiplex PCR, yet TCRdb's version contains in-frame clones alone and is incomplete. Of tens of thousands of clones listed, roughly 90% were seen once; the top ten hold about 3.4%. What was sequenced was peripheral blood. The source is a man between 45 and 60 years old with active COVID-19.

The chain couples TRBV7-6 to TRBJ2-1; 16 nucleotides align to TRBD2. Germline lookup yields CDR1 SGHVS and CDR2 FNYEAQ. The CDR3 is made up of 18 amino acids. Trimming took 2 bases from V and 5 from J; bases not matched to a gene: 6. The CDR3 reads CASSLLGLAGGTDNEQFF. CDR3 nucleotide sequence: TGTGCCAGCAGCTTACTGGGACTAGCGGGGGGGACCGACAATGAGCAGTTCTTC.

This clone was seen once. The genes are TRBV10-3 and TRBJ2-7; TRBD1 agrees at 9 bases. The V segment lost 6 bases and the J segment 2 bases; nucleotides outside the gene matches: 5. The CDR3 contains 14 residues. CDR1 and CDR2 (germline): ENHRY, SYGVKD. CDR3: CAISGQGYTYEQYF. CDR3 DNA sequence: TGTGCCATCAGCGGACAGGGGTATACCTACGAGCAGTACTTC.

The rearrangement joins TRBV20-1 to TRBJ2-1, with D possibly being TRBD1 (5 bases). Germline V CDR1 and CDR2: DFQATT, SNEGSKA (reference sequence). The V end lost 3 bases, the J end lost 2 bases, and 11 bases lay between the germline ends. This CDR3 spans 14 amino acids. The CDR3 loop is CSASRQGTYNEQFF. The CDR3 DNA sequence: TGCAGTGCTAGTCGGCAGGGAACCTACAATGAGCAGTTCTTC.

The J gene is TRBJ1-2, the V gene TRBV21-1; the DNA was not compared with TRBD1, the D call given in the table. TRBV21-1 counts as a pseudogene. This CDR3 spans 18 amino acids. The chain's CDR3 is CASSKEGVTGERNRGYTF. As DNA, the CDR3 is TGTGCCAGCAGCAAAGAGGGGGTAACAGGGGAAAGAAACCGTGGCTACACCTTC.

This chain joins TRBV4-2 and TRBJ2-3, with D maybe TRBD2 (5 bases). The CDR3 consists of 15 residues. Germline V CDR1 and CDR2: LGHNA, YNFKEQ. V was clipped by 5 bases and J by 0 bases, with 12 bases between them. As DNA, the CDR3 is TGTGCCAGCAGCTTTAGCGTATCTAGCACAGATACGCAGTATTTT. Translated: CASSFSVSSTDTQYF.

The J gene is TRBJ1-2, the V gene TRBV4-1; 8 bases agree with TRBD1. Losses at the gene ends were 1 base for V and 0 bases for J; bases not matched to a gene: 10. This CDR3 region has 18 residues. CDR1 and CDR2 (germline): MGHRA, YSYEKL. The CDR3 loop is CASSQGWTGSSSNYGYTF. The DNA of the CDR3 is TGCGCCAGCAGCCAAGGATGGACAGGGTCCTCTTCTAACTATGGCTACACCTTC.

The sample holds a few counts of this clone. The chain has TRBV2 and TRBJ1-5, with 9 bases that match TRBD1. V was pared by 6 bases and J by 6 bases, with 9 bases of the junction left unmatched. The germline gives CDR1 SNHLY, CDR2 FYNNEI. This CDR3 is built from 15 residues. CDR3 DNA: TGTGCCAGCAGACTGGACAGGGGAGGAGGTCAGCCCCAGCATTTT. Protein sequence: CASRLDRGGGQPQHF.

The V gene is TRBV14, the J gene TRBJ1-2; D is ambiguous. The CDR3 sequence is 14 residues long. Germline CDR1 SGHDN, CDR2 FVKESK. V lost 5 bases and J lost 6, with 16 bases in between. As DNA, the CDR3 is TGTGCCAGCAGCTCCCGGCCTTTGAGGAATGGCTACACCTTC. It yields the protein CASSSRPLRNGYTF.

The chain is built from TRBV9 and TRBJ2-1, with TRBD2 matching 8 bases. Germline V gene data show CDR1 as SGDLS and CDR2 as YYNGEE. The length of the CDR3 is 21 residues. The J segment lost 7 bases and the V segment lost 1 base, leaving 25 bases of the junction unmatched. This CDR3 reads CASSVSTSGGRGRLFGNEQFF. In nucleotides, the CDR3 is TGTGCCAGCAGCGTAAGTACCAGCGGGGGACGGGGAAGGTTATTCGGAAATGAGCAGTTCTTC. The full variable domain, with the rest looked up from reference TRBV9 and TRBJ2-1, is DSGVTQTPKHLITATGQRVTLRCSPRSGDLSVYWYQQSLDQGLQFLIQYYNGEERAKGNILERFSAQQFPDLHSELNLSSLELGDSALYFCASSVSTSGGRGRLFGNEQFFGPGTRLTVL.

This chain links TRBV5-4 with TRBJ2-1, with TRBD1 identical over 10 bases. Germline-derived CDR1 and CDR2 are SGHNT and YYREEE (reference sequence). With 4 bases clipped from V and 6 bases from J, the junction kept 13 bases outside the gene matches. The CDR3 sequence is 17 residues long. This CDR3 is CASSPAARTGGFNEQFF. The CDR3, as DNA: TGTGCCAGCAGCCCCGCCGCCAGGACAGGGGGTTTCAATGAGCAGTTCTTC.

The chain recombines TRBV4-1 with TRBJ2-6, with a possible D match to TRBD1 (6 bases). Trimming left V 3 bases short and J 2 bases short, with 17 bases between. Germline loops: CDR1 MGHRA, CDR2 YSYEKL. The CDR3 loop spans 18 amino acids. The CDR3 DNA reads TGCGCCAGCAGCCATGGGGTTTTCACAGGGCCTGGGGCCAACGTCCTGACTTTC. Translating gives CASSHGVFTGPGANVLTF.

The V gene is TRBV6-2 or TRBV6-3, the J gene TRBJ1-1; weak D call: TRBD1 (6 bases). From germline, CDR1 is MNHEY and CDR2 SVGEGT. The V end was cut by 6 bases, the J end by 0 bases, with 17 bases between. This CDR3 spans 16 amino acids. The CDR3, as DNA: TGTGCCAGCAGCCTCGACAGGTTAAGCATGAACACTGAAGCTTTCTTT. Translation gives CASSLDRLSMNTEAFF.

This clone was recorded a few times. This CDR3 is CASRAGTGGNSNQPQHF. The CDR3 DNA follows: TGTGCCAGCAGGGCCGGGACAGGGGGCAATAGCAATCAGCCCCAGCATTTT. The chain recombines TRBV2 with TRBJ1-5; TRBD1 aligns across 12 bases. Trimming cost V 6 bases and J 0 bases; bases outside gene matches: 6. Germline CDR1 and CDR2: SNHLY and FYNNEI. This CDR3 comprises 17 residues.

The chain uses TRBV7-2 and TRBJ2-1, with TRBD2 identical over 10 bases. Germline V lookup: CDR1 SGHTA, CDR2 FQGNSA. CDR3 length: 15 residues. V dropped 5 bases and J dropped 4; count of bases not matched to a gene: 5. For the CDR3, the DNA is TGTGCCAGCAGCCAAATAGCGGGGGGATACAATGAGCAGTTCTTC. Protein sequence: CASSQIAGGYNEQFF. Filled out from reference TRBV7-2 and TRBJ2-1, the complete variable domain reads GAGVSQSPSNKVTEKGKDVELRCDPISGHTALYWYRQSLGQGLEFLIYFQGNSAPDKSGLPSDRFSAERTGGSVSTLTIQRTQQEDSAVYLCASSQIAGGYNEQFFGPGTRLTVL.

The rearrangement uses TRBV5-4 and TRBJ1-1, with TRBD1 identical over 8 bases. Germline CDR1 reads SGHNT; CDR2 reads YYREEE (reference sequence). The CDR3 sequence is 13 residues long. Trimming removed 5 bases from V and 10 bases from J; junction bases left unmatched: 10. The CDR3 is CASSVDRAELAFF. CDR3 DNA: TGTGCCAGCAGTGTGGACAGGGCAGAGTTAGCTTTCTTT.

This clone appeared a single time. This rearrangement joins TRBV3-1 (or the pseudogene TRBV3-2) to TRBJ1-2; D possibly corresponds to TRBD1 (6 bases). The germline CDR1 and CDR2 sequences are LGHDT and YNNKEL (reference sequence). CDR3 length: 15 amino acids. Trimming removed 5 bases at V and 7 bases at J, with 20 bases between. CDR3 DNA: TGTGCCAGCAGCAGACGGACAGTCCCAGGGACTGGCTACACCTTC. Protein: CASSRRTVPGTGYTF.

The rearrangement uses TRBV7-2 and TRBJ2-7, with 16 bases identical to TRBD2. The CDR3 length is 19 residues. The germline gives CDR1 SGHTA, CDR2 FQGNSA. Trimming at V came to 2 bases and at J to 6 bases, leaving 13 bases not matched to a gene. This CDR3 is CASSLRWSGTSGGATEQYF. The CDR3 DNA is TGTGCCAGCAGCTTAAGGTGGAGTGGGACTAGCGGGGGGGCCACCGAGCAGTACTTC.

The chain employs TRBV11-3 and TRBJ2-5, with TRBD2 identical over 9 bases. Germline CDR1 SGHNT, CDR2 YENEEA. The trim removed 0 bases at V and 2 bases at J, leaving 4 bases unmatched. This CDR3 is built from 16 residues. CDR3 bases: TGTGCCAGCAGCTTAGAGGGTAGCGGGGGTCAAGAGACCCAGTACTTC. Amino acid sequence: CASSLEGSGGQETQYF.

This chain joins TRBV3-1 (or the pseudogene TRBV3-2) and TRBJ2-1; 8 bases map to TRBD1. Germline values: CDR1 LGHDT, CDR2 YNNKEL (reference sequence). The CDR3 length is 15 residues. Trimming took 4 bases from V and 4 from J; bases not matched to a gene: 6. CDR3 bases: TGTGCCAGCAGCCCAGGACAGGGAAATTACAATGAGCAGTTCTTC. It translates to CASSPGQGNYNEQFF.

This clone turned up a few times. The V call is TRBV2, the J call TRBJ2-7; 8 nucleotides match TRBD1. The germline CDR1 and CDR2 sequences are SNHLY and FYNNEI. J lost 0 bases, V lost 6 bases, and 4 bases had no gene match. There are 14 residues in the CDR3. CDR3 amino acids: CASRDRAGSYEQYF. Written as DNA, the CDR3 is TGTGCCAGCAGGGACAGGGCTGGCTCCTACGAGCAGTACTTC.

The chain's CDR3 is CASSPRGGGHSYEQYF. The CDR3 DNA is TGTGCCAGCAGCCCTCGTGGGGGGGGGCACTCCTACGAGCAGTACTTC. The chain has TRBV3-1 (or the pseudogene TRBV3-2) and TRBJ2-7; TRBD2 is a possible D gene (7 bases). The CDR3 is 16 residues long. Per germline, CDR1 LGHDT and CDR2 YNNKEL (reference sequence). V lost 4 bases and J 0 bases, leaving 16 bases between the germline ends.

The chain recombines TRBV20-1 with TRBJ1-2, with 10 bases that match TRBD1. V lost 3 bases, J lost 2 bases, and 3 bases stayed unmatched. This CDR3 comprises 14 residues. Germline V gene data show CDR1 as DFQATT and CDR2 as SNEGSKA (reference sequence). The CDR3: CSASRDRGNYGYTF. In DNA, the CDR3 is TGCAGTGCTAGTAGGGACAGGGGCAACTATGGCTACACCTTC.

CDR3 DNA sequence: TGTGCCAGCAGCTTCGAAGGGGTGAGCACTGAAGCTTTCTTT. Translation: CASSFEGVSTEAFF. This chain links TRBV11-2 with TRBJ1-1, with D perhaps matching TRBD1 (5 bases). The CDR3 loop spans 14 amino acids. Trimming removed 3 bases from V and 4 bases from J, with 12 bases in between. The germline V gene has CDR1 SGHAT and CDR2 FQNNGV.

The chain recombines TRBV7-2 with TRBJ1-5; 7 bases agree with TRBD1. Germline trimming cut 5 bases from V and 5 bases from J; bases unmatched to any gene: 6. From germline, CDR1 is SGHTA and CDR2 FQGNSA. The CDR3 sequence is 14 residues long. The DNA of the CDR3 is TGTGCCAGCAGCCCGGGACAGAATTATCAGCCCCAGCATTTT. Translating gives CASSPGQNYQPQHF.

The genes are TRBV6-6 and TRBJ1-4; 9 bases match TRBD1. Germline V gives CDR1 MNHNY, CDR2 SVGAGI (reference sequence). V lost 2 bases, J lost 5 bases, and 3 bases stayed unmatched. This CDR3 is built from 15 residues. The CDR3 DNA reads as TGTGCCAGCAGTTACCCCGGACAGGGGAATGAAAAACTGTTTTTT. Amino acids: CASSYPGQGNEKLFF.

This chain links TRBV7-9 with TRBJ2-2, with D possibly TRBD2 on 5 matching bases. CDR3 size: 13 residues. V lost 2 bases, J lost 7 bases, and 8 bases lay in between. Per germline, CDR1 SEHNR and CDR2 FQNEAQ (reference sequence). CDR3 sequence: CASSLMRDGELFF. DNA of the CDR3: TGTGCCAGCAGCTTAATGAGGGACGGGGAGCTGTTTTTT.

The genes are TRBV6-6 and TRBJ2-3; D is undetermined. V was pared by 6 bases and J by 1 base, with 8 bases between. Germline CDR1 is MNHNY and CDR2 is SVGAGI (reference sequence). This CDR3 has 13 amino acids. The chain's CDR3 is CASRPPGTDTQYF. For the CDR3, the DNA is TGTGCCAGCAGACCACCGGGCACAGATACGCAGTATTTT.

For the CDR3, the DNA is TGTGCCAGCAGCTTACAGGGCAGCCATTCACCCCTCCACTTT. Its translation is CASSLQGSHSPLHF. This rearrangement joins TRBV7-3 to TRBJ1-6, with a weak D call TRBD1 (5 bases). The CDR3 runs 14 residues. Trimming removed 2 bases at V and 8 bases at J, with 10 bases between. From germline, CDR1 is SGHTA and CDR2 FQGTGA.